One sample yielded the 31 T cell receptor beta chains listed below, sequenced in a study of shared clonotypes between healthy human individuals. Clones were read by immunoSEQ multiplex PCR, and TCRdb kept only the in-frame ones, dropping some. The data show fewer than 350,000 clones, around 86% seen once. What was sequenced was memory CD8+ T cells sorted from blood. Documented subset: CD45RO+ cells pooled with CCR7-negative TemRA cells. The receptors were sampled from a young man in good health.

The rearrangement uses TRBV11-2 and TRBJ2-5, with D unresolved. The length of the CDR3 is 11 residues. CDR1 is SGHAT, CDR2 FQNNGV, per germline. The germline V and J ends were trimmed by 5 bases and 5 bases, with 6 bases remaining between them. CDR3 sequence (DNA): TGTGCCAGCAGCCCCTCCGAGACCCAGTACTTC. Its translation: CASSPSETQYF.

Comment on this clone: A far more abundant clone sits one base away, making this likely a read error. V usage is TRBV9 and J usage is TRBJ2-1; no clear D gene. V shed 1 base and J shed 7 bases, with 3 bases lying between them. There are 11 residues in the CDR3. Germline V lookup: CDR1 SGDLS, CDR2 YYNGEE. The CDR3 coding sequence is TGTGCCAGCAGCGTAAATAATGAGCAGTTCTTC. Its translation is CASSVNNEQFF.

The rearrangement joins TRBV13 to TRBJ2-7, with D unclear. The CDR3 runs to 13 residues. Germline CDR1 reads PRHDT; CDR2 reads FYEKMQ (reference sequence). Trimming took off 4 bases at V and 1 base at J, with 8 bases between the two ends. The DNA of the CDR3 is TGTGCCAGCAGCTCTACGGATTCCTACGAGCAGTACTTC. As protein: CASSSTDSYEQYF. The complete variable domain, with remaining parts taken from reference TRBV13 and TRBJ2-7, reads AAGVIQSPRHLIKEKRETATLKCYPIPRHDTVYWYQQGPGQDPQFLISFYEKMQSDKGSIPDRFSAQQFSDYHSELNMSSLELGDSALYFCASSSTDSYEQYFGPGTRLTVT.

The chain uses TRBV18 and TRBJ2-5, with 9 bases identical to TRBD2. CDR1 KGHSH and CDR2 LQKENI come from the germline V gene. CDR3 length equals 18 residues. The trim removed 3 bases at V and 4 bases at J, leaving 15 bases unmatched. The CDR3 DNA sequence: TGTGCCAGCTCACCCTCACTAGCGGGCAAAGAAGAAGGAGAGACCCAGTACTTC. Translated, it gives CASSPSLAGKEEGETQYF. Based on the CDR3 plus reference TRBV18 and TRBJ2-5, the full variable domain is NAGVMQNPRHLVRRRGQEARLRCSPMKGHSHVYWYRQLPEEGLKFMVYLQKENIIDESGMPKERFSAEFPKEGPSILRIQQVVRGDSAAYFCASSPSLAGKEEGETQYFGPGTRLLVL.

This clone was seen just once. V and J are TRBV4-1 and TRBJ2-5; D might be TRBD1 or TRBD2, each matching 5 bases. Trimming left V 8 bases short and J 3 bases short, with 10 bases between. The CDR3 spans 12 residues. Germline CDR1 reads MGHRA; CDR2 reads YSYEKL. The CDR3 DNA sequence: TGCGCCAGCCGAGGGGAAAAAGAGACCCAGTACTTC. This encodes CASRGEKETQYF.

The rearrangement links TRBV30 to TRBJ1-5; D ambiguous. The CDR3 is 13 residues long. With 0 bases removed from V and 4 bases from J, the gap between germline ends came to 7 bases. Germline V CDR1 and CDR2: GTSNPN, SVGIG (reference sequence). The CDR3 coding sequence is TGTGCCTGGAGTGTACAGCCTAATCAGCCCCAGCATTTT. This gives the protein CAWSVQPNQPQHF.

There are many counts of this clone. This sequence joins TRBV19 and TRBJ1-2; 7 positions match TRBD1. The V gene's germline CDR1 is LNHDA and CDR2 SQIVND (reference sequence). The CDR3 runs 15 residues. V lost 5 bases and J lost 0; bases outside the gene matches: 6. The CDR3 loop is CASSPGTVPNYGYTF. The CDR3 nucleotides are TGTGCCAGTAGTCCGGGGACAGTTCCTAACTATGGCTACACCTTC. Looking up the rest from reference TRBV19 and TRBJ1-2 gives the full variable domain: DGGITQSPKYLFRKEGQNVTLSCEQNLNHDAMYWYRQDPGQGLRLIYYSQIVNDFQKGDIAEGYSVSREKKESFPLTVTSAQKNPTAFYLCASSPGTVPNYGYTFGSGTRLTVV.

This clone showed up just a few times. CDR3 sequence reads: CASSGQRMYNEQFF. The CDR3 nucleotides are TGTGCCAGCTCAGGACAGAGGATGTACAATGAGCAGTTCTTC. V is TRBV14 and J is TRBJ2-1, with D possibly being TRBD1 (6 bases). V was trimmed by 8 bases and J by 4 bases, leaving 15 bases between them. The CDR3 covers 14 residues. CDR1 SGHDN and CDR2 FVKESK come from the germline V gene.

V and J are TRBV7-9 and TRBJ2-7; TRBD2 matches 7 bases. V dropped 4 bases and J dropped 2; count of bases not matched to a gene: 11. The CDR3 spans 16 residues. Germline V lookup: CDR1 SEHNR, CDR2 FQNEAQ (reference sequence). CDR3 sequence (DNA): TGTGCCAGCAGCTCCACCGGGGGGAACCCCGCCTACGAGCAGTACTTC. Protein: CASSSTGGNPAYEQYF.

V and J are TRBV7-9 and TRBJ2-7; 12 bases fit TRBD2. CDR3 length: 15 residues. CDR1 and CDR2 (germline): SEHNR, FQNEAQ (reference sequence). V was pared by 3 bases and J by 2 bases, with 2 bases of the junction left unmatched. The chain's CDR3 is CASSLGLAGPYEQYF. The CDR3 bases are TGTGCCAGCAGCTTGGGACTAGCGGGCCCCTACGAGCAGTACTTC.

This clone has only one observation. The chain carries TRBV10-2 and TRBJ2-7; 13 nucleotides match TRBD2. V lost 6 bases to trimming and J lost 5 bases; unmatched junction nucleotides: 10. In germline, CDR1 is WSHSY, CDR2 SAAADI. The CDR3 has 16 residues. As DNA, the CDR3 is TGCGCCAGCAGCCGAACTCGGACTAGCGGGAGCGACGAGCAGTACTTC. It translates to CASSRTRTSGSDEQYF.

The chain employs TRBV9 and TRBJ1-2; no firm D call. CDR3 size: 13 residues. The ends were cut back, 7 bases at V and 7 bases at J, with 17 bases in the middle. Germline V gives CDR1 SGDLS, CDR2 YYNGEE. The CDR3, as DNA: TGTGCCAGCGAGGGATCCCGAGCACGTGGCTACACCTTC. Its translation is CASEGSRARGYTF.

This chain connects TRBV13 to TRBJ2-2; the D is unclear. The CDR3 extends over 12 amino acids. The germline V gene encodes CDR1 PRHDT and CDR2 FYEKMQ (reference sequence). V lost 4 bases and J lost 0, with 0 bases in between. The CDR3 DNA reads as TGTGCCAGCAGCTCGAACACCGGGGAGCTGTTTTTT. Its translation is CASSSNTGELFF. The whole variable domain, filled in from reference TRBV13 and TRBJ2-2, reads AAGVIQSPRHLIKEKRETATLKCYPIPRHDTVYWYQQGPGQDPQFLISFYEKMQSDKGSIPDRFSAQQFSDYHSELNMSSLELGDSALYFCASSSNTGELFFGEGSRLTVL.

The chain has TRBV29-1 and TRBJ2-2; D call uncertain. V lost 7 bases, J lost 2 bases, and 8 bases lay in between. The CDR3 is 12 residues long. Per the germline V gene, CDR1 is SQVTM and CDR2 is ANQGSEA. The CDR3 loop reads CSADRNTGELFF. For the CDR3, the DNA is TGCAGCGCGGACCGTAACACCGGGGAGCTGTTTTTT.

This rearrangement joins TRBV11-2 to TRBJ1-6; a weak D match, TRBD1 (5 bases). The V gene's germline CDR1 is SGHAT and CDR2 FQNNGV. V was cut by 4 bases and J by 9 bases, with 16 bases left in between. This CDR3 is built from 15 residues. The CDR3 is CASSWGSEGSSPLHF. DNA of the CDR3: TGTGCCAGCAGCTGGGGGTCGGAAGGTAGTTCACCCCTCCACTTT.

This chain links TRBV10-2 with TRBJ2-7, with D unresolved. This CDR3 region has 14 residues. Germline-derived CDR1 and CDR2 are WSHSY and SAAADI. Trimming left V 3 bases short and J 2 bases short, with 11 bases between. The CDR3 protein is CASSDSSVPYEQYF. The CDR3 DNA reads as TGCGCCAGCAGTGACTCGAGCGTCCCCTACGAGCAGTACTTC.

The genes are TRBV7-9 and TRBJ2-7; D might be TRBD1 (6 bases). The CDR3 is 13 residues long. The V end lost 5 bases, the J end lost 1 base, and 9 bases lay between the germline ends. Looked up from germline, CDR1 is SEHNR and CDR2 is FQNEAQ (reference sequence). The CDR3 spells CASSPTGSYEQYF. The DNA of the CDR3 is TGTGCCAGCAGCCCGACAGGATCCTACGAGCAGTACTTC. The full variable domain, completed using reference TRBV7-9 and TRBJ2-7, is DTGVSQNPRHKITKRGQNVTFRCDPISEHNRLYWYRQTLGQGPEFLTYFQNEAQLEKSRLLSDRFSAERPKGSFSTLEIQRTEQGDSAMYLCASSPTGSYEQYFGPGTRLTVT.

A note on this clone: A junction boundary mismatches the germline segment, possibly from a read error. This rearrangement joins TRBV27 to TRBJ2-7; unclear D gene. CDR3 length equals 15 residues. From germline, CDR1 is MNHEY and CDR2 SMNVEV (reference sequence). The CDR3 sequence is CASRPGFSLSHEQYF. In DNA form, the CDR3 reads TGTGCCAGCAGGCCAGGCTTCTCACTCTCCCACGAGCAGTACTTC.

The rearrangement links TRBV5-1 to TRBJ2-5; D ambiguous. The CDR3 covers 13 residues. V was clipped by 4 bases and J by 3 bases, with 10 bases between them. Looked up from germline, CDR1 is SGHRS and CDR2 is YFSETQ. The CDR3: CASSPPQKETQYF. CDR3 DNA: TGCGCCAGCAGCCCCCCACAGAAAGAGACCCAGTACTTC.

This clone was observed a few times. The chain carries TRBV19 and TRBJ1-1, with D possibly TRBD1 on 5 matching bases. Germline V gene data show CDR1 as LNHDA and CDR2 as SQIVND (reference sequence). The CDR3 is made up of 13 amino acids. Trimming removed 3 bases from V and 2 bases from J, with 7 bases in between. The CDR3 loop is CASSMRDNTEAFF. In DNA, the CDR3 is TGTGCCAGTAGTATGCGGGACAACACTGAAGCTTTCTTT.

The chain couples TRBV10-3 to TRBJ2-5, with D perhaps matching TRBD1 (6 bases). The CDR3 contains 15 residues. From germline, CDR1 is ENHRY and CDR2 SYGVKD. Trimming left V 3 bases short and J 5 bases short, with 16 bases between. CDR3 residues: CAISDGTFSRETQYF. The CDR3 bases are TGTGCCATCAGTGACGGGACATTTTCGAGGGAGACCCAGTACTTC.

The V and J genes are TRBV11-2 and TRBJ2-1, with TRBD1 matching over 8 bases. Germline CDR1 reads SGHAT; CDR2 reads FQNNGV. J was trimmed by 4 bases and V by 2 bases; bases with no gene match: 7. The CDR3 has 16 residues. Here the CDR3 DNA reads TGTGCCAGCAGCTTATATCAGGGGGCGGCGTACAATGAGCAGTTCTTC. Protein product: CASSLYQGAAYNEQFF.

The chain recombines TRBV6-1 with TRBJ2-2; no reliable D call. Deletions cut 2 bases from V and 3 bases from J, with 7 bases between. The CDR3 spans 14 residues. Germline V gene lookup returns CDR1 MNHNS and CDR2 SASEGT. The DNA for the CDR3 is TGTGCCAGCAGTGAATTCTTCCACACCGGGGAGCTGTTTTTT. As protein: CASSEFFHTGELFF.

The chain employs TRBV6-6 and TRBJ2-1; no reliable D call. Per germline, CDR1 MNHNY and CDR2 SVGAGI (reference sequence). The CDR3 is 15 amino acids. V was cut by 2 bases and J by 0 bases, with 8 bases left in between. CDR3 loop: CASSYPISSYNEQFF. The CDR3 coding sequence is TGTGCCAGCAGTTACCCAATCAGCTCCTACAATGAGCAGTTCTTC.

The rearrangement links TRBV28 to TRBJ1-1, with unresolved D. The germline gives CDR1 MDHEN, CDR2 SYDVKM. The CDR3 loop spans 13 amino acids. V lost 9 bases and J 5 bases, leaving 16 bases between the germline ends. The CDR3 loop reads CASNPLANTEAFF. The CDR3 region has the DNA TGTGCCAGTAACCCCCTAGCAAATACTGAAGCTTTCTTT.

The V and J genes are TRBV4-3 and TRBJ2-3; the D gene is possibly TRBD2 (6 bases). There are 17 residues in the CDR3. V shed 3 bases and J shed 3 bases, with 19 bases lying between them. Germline V gives CDR1 LGHNA, CDR2 YSLEER. CDR3 in amino acids: CASSQMATGAGTDTQYF. Written as DNA, the CDR3 is TGCGCCAGCAGCCAGATGGCCACTGGGGCGGGGACAGATACGCAGTATTTT.

This clone was recorded a few times. The CDR3 nucleotides read TGTGCCAGCACCAAGGGGGAGGGCAGCACCGGGGAGCTGTTTTTT. Its translation: CASTKGEGSTGELFF. The genes are TRBV7-9 and TRBJ2-2; D perhaps matches TRBD2 (7 bases). CDR1 is SEHNR, CDR2 FQNEAQ, per germline (reference sequence). V lost 7 bases, J lost 4 bases, and 16 bases lay in between. The CDR3 sequence is 15 residues long.

The V call is TRBV9, the J call TRBJ2-6, with D possibly TRBD2 on 5 matching bases. The CDR3 has 15 residues. V was clipped by 6 bases and J by 0 bases, with 10 bases between them. In germline, CDR1 is SGDLS, CDR2 YYNGEE. The CDR3 spells CASTIGGSGANVLTF. The CDR3 nucleotides read TGTGCCAGCACCATCGGAGGCTCTGGGGCCAACGTCCTGACTTTC. Combining the CDR3 with reference TRBV9 and TRBJ2-6 gives the whole variable domain DSGVTQTPKHLITATGQRVTLRCSPRSGDLSVYWYQQSLDQGLQFLIQYYNGEERAKGNILERFSAQQFPDLHSELNLSSLELGDSALYFCASTIGGSGANVLTFGAGSRLTVL.

V gene TRBV25-1 combines with J gene TRBJ2-4; 8 positions agree with TRBD1. Germline-derived CDR1 and CDR2 are MGHDK and SYGVNS. The V gene end was trimmed by 5 bases and the J gene end by 6 bases; junction bases not matched to a gene: 6. This CDR3 region has 14 residues. The CDR3 nucleotides are TGTGCCAGCAGTCCTTGGACAGGGATAAACATTCAGTACTTC. It encodes CASSPWTGINIQYF.

CDR3 DNA: TGTGCCAGCAGCCACCAGCTTGAAAAGGGGGGTGTCGTGAACACTGAAGCTTTCTTT. Its translation: CASSHQLEKGGVVNTEAFF. This rearrangement joins TRBV11-2 to TRBJ1-1; TRBD1 is a possible D gene (6 bases). The germline gives CDR1 SGHAT, CDR2 FQNNGV. V lost 5 bases, J lost 0 bases, and 25 bases lay in between. This CDR3 is 19 amino acids long. Supplemented by reference TRBV11-2 and TRBJ1-1, the full variable domain reads EAGVAQSPRYKIIEKRQSVAFWCNPISGHATLYWYQQILGQGPKLLIQFQNNGVVDDSQLPKDRFSAERLKGVDSTLKIQPAKLEDSAVYLCASSHQLEKGGVVNTEAFFGQGTRLTVV.

The rearrangement links TRBV19 to TRBJ2-1; 7 bases align to TRBD1. Per the germline V gene, CDR1 is LNHDA and CDR2 is SQIVND (reference sequence). V trimming: 6 bases; J trimming: 4 bases; junction bases outside the gene matches: 9. This CDR3 is 15 amino acids long. The CDR3 region is CASSGTAAGYNEQFF. DNA of the CDR3: TGTGCCAGTAGCGGGACAGCCGCGGGTTACAATGAGCAGTTCTTC. Looking up the rest from reference TRBV19 and TRBJ2-1 gives the full variable domain: DGGITQSPKYLFRKEGQNVTLSCEQNLNHDAMYWYRQDPGQGLRLIYYSQIVNDFQKGDIAEGYSVSREKKESFPLTVTSAQKNPTAFYLCASSGTAAGYNEQFFGPGTRLTVL.